Listed here is a single TCR beta chain. Its matching antigen is unknown. The entry originates in a study of human T cells and chemical hapten exposure. The overall study: TCR yields differed between samples (mainly from small differences in pooled library volume). Points from the study as a whole: TCRs above 1 in 1000 frequency stayed constant with DPC sensitization.

Single cDNA molecules in the library carried unique molecular identifiers attached during preparation. From the RACE reads, TCRdb called clonotypes with MiXCR, one entry per CDR3 protein. The table lists tens of thousands of distinct CDR3 sequences, about 7% of them singletons. As to time point: pre-sensitization, week 0. Regarding treatment: therapeutic diphenylcyclopropenone sensitization with weekly scalp DPC. CDR1 and CDR2 from the germline V gene are GTSNPN and SVGIG (reference sequence). This CDR3 has 16 residues. Trimming removed 7 bases at V and 4 bases at J, with 20 bases between. The sequences come from whole blood, collected in connection with sensitization to the hapten diphenylcyclopropenone (DPC). This TCR was sampled from a woman aged 25 to 45 with alopecia areata. Some clones in this sample may be carry-over from other donors' samples. This rearrangement joins TRBV30 to TRBJ2-6, with D possibly matching TRBD2 (6 bases). The CDR3 coding sequence is TGTGCCTCCCCGGCCGGAGGGGTCTCCGGGGCCAACGTCCTGACTTTC. Its translation is CASPAGGVSGANVLTF.